The source of this T cell receptor beta chain is a study of cytomegalovirus exposure and HLA in healthy donors. About the research overall: From donors who were HLA-typed, an early data release held around 85 million unique TCRs. The study, taken as a whole, reports: Later work showed greater clonal expansion in HLA-associated TCR beta chains than in equally common others. Reports state that TCR beta sequences accurately predicted most subjects' HLA-A and HLA-B alleles. HLA alleles were associated with some 17,000 TCR beta sequences in a later analysis at 0.05 false discovery rate.

Vbeta (60) and Jbeta (13) primers were used in the PCR. Assay used: immunoSEQ multiplex PCR; TCRdb lists only in-frame clones, some missing. The table lists 150,000 or so clones, roughly 73% of them singletons. Germline V gives CDR1 MNHNY, CDR2 SVGAGI (reference sequence). The CDR3 extends over 13 amino acids. V lost 6 bases, J lost 7 bases, and 13 bases lay in between. As concerns this clone: What it binds is not known.

The rearrangement uses TRBV6-6 and TRBJ1-5; D unresolved. Sequencing input: PBMCs. The TCR sequence derives from a woman under 30 in good health and CMV-seronegative. The CDR3 spells CASSRWAGQPQHF. The DNA of the CDR3 is TGTGCCAGCAGCCGTTGGGCTGGACAGCCCCAGCATTTT.